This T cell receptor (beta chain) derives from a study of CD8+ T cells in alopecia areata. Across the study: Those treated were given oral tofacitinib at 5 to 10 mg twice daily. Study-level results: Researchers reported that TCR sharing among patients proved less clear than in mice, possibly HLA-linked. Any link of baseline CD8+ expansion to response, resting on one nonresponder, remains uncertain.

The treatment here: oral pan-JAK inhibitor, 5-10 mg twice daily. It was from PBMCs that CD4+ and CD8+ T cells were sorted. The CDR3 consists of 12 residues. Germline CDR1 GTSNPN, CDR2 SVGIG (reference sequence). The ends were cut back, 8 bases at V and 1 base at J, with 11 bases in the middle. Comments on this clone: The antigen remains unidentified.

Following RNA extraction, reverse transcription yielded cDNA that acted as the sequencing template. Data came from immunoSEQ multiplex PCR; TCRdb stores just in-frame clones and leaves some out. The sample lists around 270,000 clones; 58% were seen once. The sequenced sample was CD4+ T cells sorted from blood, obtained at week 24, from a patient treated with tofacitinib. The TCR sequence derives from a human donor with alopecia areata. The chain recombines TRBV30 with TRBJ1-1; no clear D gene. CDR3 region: CALSKSNTEAFF. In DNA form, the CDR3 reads TGTGCCCTATCTAAGTCGAACACTGAAGCTTTCTTT.